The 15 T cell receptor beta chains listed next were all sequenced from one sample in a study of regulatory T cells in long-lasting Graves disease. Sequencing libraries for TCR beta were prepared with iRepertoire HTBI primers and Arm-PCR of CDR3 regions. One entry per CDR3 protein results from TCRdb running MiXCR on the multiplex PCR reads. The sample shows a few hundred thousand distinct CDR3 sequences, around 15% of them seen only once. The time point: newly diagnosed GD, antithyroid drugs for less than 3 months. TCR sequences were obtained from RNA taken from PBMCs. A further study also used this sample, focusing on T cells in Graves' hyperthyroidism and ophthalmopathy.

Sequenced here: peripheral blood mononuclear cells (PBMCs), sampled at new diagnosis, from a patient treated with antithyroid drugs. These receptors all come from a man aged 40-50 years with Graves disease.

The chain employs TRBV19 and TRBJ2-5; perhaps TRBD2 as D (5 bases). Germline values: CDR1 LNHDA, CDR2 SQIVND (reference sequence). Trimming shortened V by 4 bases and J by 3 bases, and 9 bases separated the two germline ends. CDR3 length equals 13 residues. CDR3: CASSNSGKETQYF. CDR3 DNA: TGTGCCAGTAGTAACAGCGGAAAAGAGACCCAGTACTTC.

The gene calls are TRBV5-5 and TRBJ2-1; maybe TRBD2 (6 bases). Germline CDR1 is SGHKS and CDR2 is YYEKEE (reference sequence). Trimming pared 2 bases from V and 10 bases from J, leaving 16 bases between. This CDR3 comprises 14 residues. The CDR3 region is CASSFTGLSGEQFF. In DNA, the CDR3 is TGTGCCAGCAGCTTCACGGGACTCTCGGGAGAGCAGTTCTTC.

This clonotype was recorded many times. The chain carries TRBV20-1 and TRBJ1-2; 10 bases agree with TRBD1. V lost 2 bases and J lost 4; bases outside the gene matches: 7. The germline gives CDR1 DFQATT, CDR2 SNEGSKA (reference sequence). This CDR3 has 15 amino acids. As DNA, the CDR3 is TGCAGTGCTAGACCCGACAGGGGGCCCACCTATGGCTACACCTTC. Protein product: CSARPDRGPTYGYTF.

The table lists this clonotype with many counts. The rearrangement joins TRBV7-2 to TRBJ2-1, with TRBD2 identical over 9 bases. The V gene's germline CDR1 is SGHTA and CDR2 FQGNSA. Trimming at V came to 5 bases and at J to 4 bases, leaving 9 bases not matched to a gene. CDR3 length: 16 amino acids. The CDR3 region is CASSPGGSGGYNEQFF. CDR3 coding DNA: TGTGCCAGCAGCCCTGGAGGTAGCGGGGGTTACAATGAGCAGTTCTTC.

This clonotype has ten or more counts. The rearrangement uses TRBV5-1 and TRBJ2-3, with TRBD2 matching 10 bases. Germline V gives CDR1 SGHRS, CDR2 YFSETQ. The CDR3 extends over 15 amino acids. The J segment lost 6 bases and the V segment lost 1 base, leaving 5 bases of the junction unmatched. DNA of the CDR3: TGCGCCAGCAGCTTGCCTAGCGGGGGAAGTGATACGCAGTATTTT. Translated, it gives CASSLPSGGSDTQYF.

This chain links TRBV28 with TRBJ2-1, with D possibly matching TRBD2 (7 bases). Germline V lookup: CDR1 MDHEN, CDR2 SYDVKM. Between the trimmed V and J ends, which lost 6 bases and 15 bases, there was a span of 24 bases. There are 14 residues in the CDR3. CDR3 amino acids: CASSLGGTPGLPFF. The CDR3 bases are TGTGCCAGCAGCCTTGGGGGGACACCGGGACTACCGTTCTTC.

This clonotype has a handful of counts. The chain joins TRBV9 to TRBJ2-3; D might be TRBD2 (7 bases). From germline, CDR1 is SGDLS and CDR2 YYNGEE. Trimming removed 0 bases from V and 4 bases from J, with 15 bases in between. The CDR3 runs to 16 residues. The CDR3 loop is CASSVEVGGPADTQYF. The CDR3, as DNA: TGTGCCAGCAGCGTAGAGGTGGGGGGGCCAGCAGATACGCAGTATTTT.

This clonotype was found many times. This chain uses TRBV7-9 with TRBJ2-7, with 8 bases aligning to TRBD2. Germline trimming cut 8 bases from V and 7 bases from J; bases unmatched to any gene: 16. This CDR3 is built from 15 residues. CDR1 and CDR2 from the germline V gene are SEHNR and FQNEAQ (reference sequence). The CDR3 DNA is TGTGCCAGCTTCCCCCCCGGCCGGGGGGGTGAAGAGCAGTACTTC. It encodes CASFPPGRGGEEQYF.

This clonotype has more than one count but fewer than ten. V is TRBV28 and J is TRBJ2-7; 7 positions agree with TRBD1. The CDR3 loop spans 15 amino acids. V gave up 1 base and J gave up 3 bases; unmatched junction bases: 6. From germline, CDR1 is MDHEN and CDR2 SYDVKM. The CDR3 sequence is CASSLYRQGFYEQYF. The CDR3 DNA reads TGTGCCAGCAGTTTATATAGACAGGGTTTCTACGAGCAGTACTTC. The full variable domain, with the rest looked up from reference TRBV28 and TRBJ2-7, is DVKVTQSSRYLVKRTGEKVFLECVQDMDHENMFWYRQDPGLGLRLIYFSYDVKMKEKGDIPEGYSVSREKKERFSLILESASTNQTSMYLCASSLYRQGFYEQYFGPGTRLTVT.

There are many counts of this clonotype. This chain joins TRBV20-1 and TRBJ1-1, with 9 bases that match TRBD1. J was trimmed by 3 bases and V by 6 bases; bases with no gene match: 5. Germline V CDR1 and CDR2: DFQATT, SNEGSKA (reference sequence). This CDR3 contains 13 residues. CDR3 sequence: CSALNRGHTEAFF. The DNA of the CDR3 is TGCAGTGCATTGAACAGGGGGCACACTGAAGCTTTCTTT.

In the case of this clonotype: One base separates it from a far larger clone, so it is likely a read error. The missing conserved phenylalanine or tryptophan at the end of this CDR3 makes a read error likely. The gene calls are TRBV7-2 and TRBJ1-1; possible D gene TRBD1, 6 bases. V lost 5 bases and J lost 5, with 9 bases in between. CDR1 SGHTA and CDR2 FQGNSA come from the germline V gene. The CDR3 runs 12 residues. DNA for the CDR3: TGTGCCAGCAGCCTCAGGGGTACTGAAGCTTTCCTT. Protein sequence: CASSLRGTEAFL.

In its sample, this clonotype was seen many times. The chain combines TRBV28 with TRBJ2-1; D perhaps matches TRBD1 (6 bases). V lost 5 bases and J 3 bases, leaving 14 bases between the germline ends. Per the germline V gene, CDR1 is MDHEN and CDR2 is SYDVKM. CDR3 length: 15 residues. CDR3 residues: CASSPRDKFYNEQFF. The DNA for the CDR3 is TGTGCCAGCAGTCCACGGGACAAGTTCTACAATGAGCAGTTCTTC.

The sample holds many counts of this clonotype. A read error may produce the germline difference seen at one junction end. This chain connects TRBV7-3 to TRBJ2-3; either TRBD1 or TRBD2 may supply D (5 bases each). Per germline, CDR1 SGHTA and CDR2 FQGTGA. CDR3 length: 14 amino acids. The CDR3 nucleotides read TGCGCCAGCAGCTCATGGGGGAGCACAGATACGCAGTATTTT. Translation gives CASSSWGSTDTQYF.

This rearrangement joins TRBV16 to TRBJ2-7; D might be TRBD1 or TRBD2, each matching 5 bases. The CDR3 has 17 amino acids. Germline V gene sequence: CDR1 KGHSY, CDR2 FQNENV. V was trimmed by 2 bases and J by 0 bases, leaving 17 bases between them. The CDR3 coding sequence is TGTGCCAGCAGCCAACATATTGGGACGTATGACTCCTACGAGCAGTACTTC. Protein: CASSQHIGTYDSYEQYF.

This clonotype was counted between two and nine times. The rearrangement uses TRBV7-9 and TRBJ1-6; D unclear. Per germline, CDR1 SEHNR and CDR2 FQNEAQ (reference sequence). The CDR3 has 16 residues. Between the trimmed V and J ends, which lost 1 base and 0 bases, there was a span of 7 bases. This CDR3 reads CASSLGRSSYNSPLHF. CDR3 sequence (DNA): TGTGCCAGCAGCTTAGGCAGAAGCTCCTATAATTCACCCCTCCACTTT.